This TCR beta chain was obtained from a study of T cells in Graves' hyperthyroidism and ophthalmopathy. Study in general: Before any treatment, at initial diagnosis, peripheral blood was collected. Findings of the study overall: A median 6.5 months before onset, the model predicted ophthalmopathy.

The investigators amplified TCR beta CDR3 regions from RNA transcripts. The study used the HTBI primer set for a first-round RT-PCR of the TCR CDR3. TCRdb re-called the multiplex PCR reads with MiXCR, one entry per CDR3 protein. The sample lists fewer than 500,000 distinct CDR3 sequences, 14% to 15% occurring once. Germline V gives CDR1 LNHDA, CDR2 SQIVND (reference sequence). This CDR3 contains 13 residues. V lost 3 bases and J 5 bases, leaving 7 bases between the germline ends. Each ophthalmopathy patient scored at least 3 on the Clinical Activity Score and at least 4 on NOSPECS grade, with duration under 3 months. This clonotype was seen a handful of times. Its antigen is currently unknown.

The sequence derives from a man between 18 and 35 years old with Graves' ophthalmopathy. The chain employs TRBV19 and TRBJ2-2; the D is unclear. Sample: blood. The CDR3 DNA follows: TGTGCCAGTAGTATCGGTGGGACCGGGGAGCTGTTTTTT. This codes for CASSIGGTGELFF.